These 27 T cell receptor beta chains share one sample of origin, sequenced in a study of CD8 T cells in Susac syndrome. Random hexamers were used to reverse transcribe an amount of about 0.45 to 1 ug RNA. TCRdb reprocessed the immunoSEQ multiplex PCR reads with MiXCR, giving one entry per CDR3 protein. The sample contains roughly 150,000 distinct CDR3 sequences, just over 90% of which appear only once. The specimen was CD4+ T cells from PBMCs. The receptors here all came from a human donor in good health.

The chain couples TRBV23-1 to TRBJ1-2; 7 nucleotides align to TRBD1. TRBV23-1 has ORF status, its function being uncertain. This CDR3 is built from 12 residues. Losses at the gene ends were 0 bases for V and 13 bases for J; bases not matched to a gene: 5. CDR3 sequence reads: CASSQSRQGGTF. The DNA of the CDR3 is TGCGCCAGCAGTCAATCAAGGCAGGGGGGCACCTTC.

The V gene is TRBV2, the J gene TRBJ1-4; D not resolved. V shed 8 bases and J shed 7 bases, with 11 bases lying between them. The CDR3 is made up of 12 amino acids. CDR1 is SNHLY and CDR2 is FYNNEI in the germline V gene. The CDR3 sequence is CASRLEVEKLFF. CDR3 nucleotide sequence: TGTGCCAGCCGACTAGAAGTTGAAAAACTGTTTTTT.

The rearrangement joins TRBV12-3 or TRBV12-4 to TRBJ2-3; 8 positions match TRBD2. V gave up 6 bases and J gave up 5 bases; unmatched junction bases: 10. This CDR3 comprises 15 residues. Here the CDR3 reads CASSLRRGAGDTQYF. DNA for the CDR3: TGTGCCAGCAGCTTGCGGCGGGGGGCCGGAGATACGCAGTATTTT.

V gene TRBV19 combines with J gene TRBJ1-4, with 9 bases lining up with TRBD1. The CDR3 extends over 15 amino acids. Germline CDR1 reads LNHDA; CDR2 reads SQIVND (reference sequence). J lost 7 bases, V lost 5 bases, and 8 bases had no gene match. CDR3 nucleotides: TGTGCCAGTAGTCCGATACAGGGGGCAAGTGAAAAACTGTTTTTT. Its protein is CASSPIQGASEKLFF.

This rearrangement joins TRBV4-3 to TRBJ2-3; maybe TRBD1 (5 bases). This CDR3 contains 13 residues. V dropped 0 bases and J dropped 10 bases, with 11 bases sitting between them. CDR1 is LGHNA and CDR2 is YSLEER in the germline V gene. This CDR3 reads CASSQEKEGAQYF. CDR3 nucleotides: TGCGCCAGCAGCCAAGAGAAAGAAGGGGCGCAGTATTTT.

The chain links TRBV24-1 to TRBJ2-2; D unclear. With 5 bases removed from V and 8 bases from J, the gap between germline ends came to 11 bases. CDR1 KGHDR and CDR2 SFDVKD come from the germline V gene. This CDR3 has 13 amino acids. CDR3 bases: TGTGCCACCAGTGGGCAGACTCGGGGGGAGCTGTTTTTT. As protein: CATSGQTRGELFF.

CDR3 coding DNA: TGTGCCAGCAGCCAAGACCCCGGGCAGGGCGATACGCAGTATTTT. Translation gives CASSQDPGQGDTQYF. The rearrangement links TRBV4-2 to TRBJ2-3, with D maybe TRBD1 (5 bases). The CDR3 totals 15 residues. Germline lookup yields CDR1 LGHNA and CDR2 YNFKEQ. V dropped 0 bases and J dropped 6 bases, with 13 bases sitting between them.

The CDR3, as DNA: TGTGCCAGCCTCCGGGACAACACAGATACGCAGTATTTT. It codes for CASLRDNTDTQYF. The rearrangement uses TRBV2 and TRBJ2-3; a weak D match, TRBD1 (6 bases). V dropped 8 bases and J dropped 2 bases, with 11 bases sitting between them. The CDR3 length is 13 residues. Per the germline V gene, CDR1 is SNHLY and CDR2 is FYNNEI.

The chain carries TRBV4-3 and TRBJ2-3, with D possibly being TRBD1 (6 bases). V lost 4 bases, J lost 3 bases, and 17 bases lay in between. CDR1 is LGHNA, CDR2 YSLEER, per germline. The CDR3 contains 16 residues. The CDR3 loop is CASSRTGHASTDTQYF. CDR3 coding DNA: TGCGCCAGCAGCCGGACGGGACATGCAAGTACAGATACGCAGTATTTT.

The chain carries TRBV28 and TRBJ1-5, with unresolved D. The V gene lost 6 bases and the J gene lost 7 bases, with 10 bases spanning the gap. Germline V lookup: CDR1 MDHEN, CDR2 SYDVKM. The CDR3 consists of 12 residues. As DNA, the CDR3 is TGTGCCAGCAGCCCTCTGGCCCAGCCCCAGCATTTT. It encodes CASSPLAQPQHF.

The gene calls are TRBV5-5 and TRBJ2-7, with 7 nucleotides matching TRBD1. Trimming removed 2 bases from V and 0 bases from J; junction bases left unmatched: 2. CDR3 length equals 14 residues. The germline V gene encodes CDR1 SGHKS and CDR2 YYEKEE (reference sequence). The CDR3 sequence is CASSFDRVSYEQYF. DNA of the CDR3: TGTGCCAGCAGCTTTGACAGGGTCTCCTACGAGCAGTACTTC.

The CDR3 is CASSYGGGTYDEQYF. CDR3 in DNA: TGTGCCAGCAGTTACGGAGGCGGGACATATGACGAGCAGTACTTC. The chain carries TRBV6-2 or TRBV6-3 and TRBJ2-7; either TRBD1 or TRBD2 may supply D (6 bases each). Per the germline V gene, CDR1 is MNHEY and CDR2 is SVGEGT. The CDR3 is 15 amino acids. V was clipped by 2 bases and J by 5 bases, with 16 bases between them.

V usage is TRBV4-1 and J usage is TRBJ2-1; weak D call: TRBD2 (6 bases). The germline V gene encodes CDR1 MGHRA and CDR2 YSYEKL. The CDR3 is 16 amino acids. Trimming removed 1 base at V and 6 bases at J, with 16 bases between. This CDR3 is CASSQVSGSLSNEQFF. The CDR3 region has the DNA TGCGCCAGCAGCCAAGTATCCGGGAGCCTCTCCAATGAGCAGTTCTTC.

The CDR3 region has the DNA TGTGCCAGCACTCCAGCCGGGACAAGGCCTAACACTGAAGCTTTCTTT. This sequence encodes CASTPAGTRPNTEAFF. The chain carries TRBV9 and TRBJ1-1; D is perhaps TRBD1 (6 bases). CDR3 length: 16 residues. V was trimmed by 6 bases and J by 2 bases, leaving 20 bases between them. From germline, CDR1 is SGDLS and CDR2 YYNGEE.

The genes are TRBV5-4 and TRBJ2-5; 8 bases match TRBD1. CDR3 length: 14 residues. V gave up 3 bases and J gave up 0 bases; unmatched junction bases: 1. Germline-derived CDR1 and CDR2 are SGHNT and YYREEE (reference sequence). This chain's CDR3 is CASSSTGDQETQYF. The CDR3 DNA is TGTGCCAGCAGCTCGACAGGGGACCAAGAGACCCAGTACTTC.

V usage is TRBV28 and J usage is TRBJ1-5, with 10 nucleotides matching TRBD1. Germline trimming cut 6 bases from V and 0 bases from J; bases unmatched to any gene: 8. Germline CDR1 reads MDHEN; CDR2 reads SYDVKM. The CDR3 has 17 amino acids. Here the CDR3 reads CASRDRDRGYSNQPQHF. The CDR3 bases are TGTGCCAGCAGGGACCGGGACAGGGGTTATAGCAATCAGCCCCAGCATTTT.

V and J are TRBV5-1 and TRBJ2-7, with 8 positions matching TRBD1. CDR1 is SGHRS, CDR2 YFSETQ, per germline. The CDR3 is 14 residues long. V gave up 4 bases and J gave up 0 bases; unmatched junction bases: 3. In DNA, the CDR3 is TGCGCCAGCAGCCAGACAGGGGACTCCTACGAGCAGTACTTC. It is translated as CASSQTGDSYEQYF.

This chain joins TRBV5-6 and TRBJ2-5; 12 positions agree with TRBD2. Losses at the gene ends were 3 bases for V and 4 bases for J; bases not matched to a gene: 1. CDR1 and CDR2 (germline): SGHDT, YYEEEE. The CDR3 is 14 amino acids. In DNA form, the CDR3 reads TGTGCCAGCAGCTCGACTAGCGGGGGAGAGACCCAGTACTTC. This encodes CASSSTSGGETQYF.

The rearrangement links TRBV5-1 to TRBJ2-3; the match to TRBD2 covers 11 bases. In germline, CDR1 is SGHRS, CDR2 YFSETQ. CDR3 length: 17 amino acids. With 4 bases clipped from V and 3 bases from J, the junction kept 10 bases outside the gene matches. CDR3 loop: CASSRRPTSGTTDTQYF. The CDR3 DNA follows: TGCGCCAGCAGCCGGCGCCCGACTAGCGGGACGACAGATACGCAGTATTTT.

This clonotype appeared once. This rearrangement joins TRBV6-1 to TRBJ2-5, with 7 positions matching TRBD1. From germline, CDR1 is MNHNS and CDR2 SASEGT. The CDR3 runs 16 residues. J gave up 4 bases and V 8 bases, and 16 bases lay outside the gene matches. CDR3 sequence reads: CASGSLSGGKGETQYF. In DNA, the CDR3 is TGTGCCAGCGGCTCCCTTTCAGGGGGAAAGGGAGAGACCCAGTACTTC.

The rearrangement uses TRBV30 and TRBJ2-7, with TRBD2 identical over 9 bases. This CDR3 contains 15 residues. The junction had 20 bases not matched to a gene; V was cut back by 8 bases and J by 9 bases. The V gene's germline CDR1 is GTSNPN and CDR2 SVGIG (reference sequence). CDR3 sequence (DNA): TGTGCCGCAGTAACGGGACTAGCTACTACGAGCGCGCAGTACTTC. It yields the protein CAAVTGLATTSAQYF.

The V gene is TRBV5-5, the J gene TRBJ2-2; tentatively, D is TRBD1 (5 bases). CDR1 and CDR2 (germline): SGHKS, YYEKEE (reference sequence). Trimming shortened V by 5 bases and J by 0 bases, and 8 bases separated the two germline ends. The CDR3 loop spans 14 amino acids. The CDR3 sequence: CASRRQSNTGELFF. The DNA of the CDR3 is TGTGCCAGCAGGCGACAGTCGAACACCGGGGAGCTGTTTTTT.

This clonotype is a singleton in its sample. This chain links TRBV6-4 with TRBJ2-4, with 7 nucleotides matching TRBD1. This CDR3 comprises 15 residues. J lost 0 bases, V lost 3 bases, and 2 bases had no gene match. The germline gives CDR1 MRHNA, CDR2 SNTAGT. The CDR3 DNA sequence: TGTGCCAGCAGTGATCAGGGGGTAGCCAAAAACATTCAGTACTTC. It translates to CASSDQGVAKNIQYF.

The chain carries TRBV9 and TRBJ1-3; D gene ambiguous. Trimming stripped 0 bases from V and 4 bases from J, with 11 bases between. In germline, CDR1 is SGDLS, CDR2 YYNGEE. The length of the CDR3 is 15 residues. The CDR3 sequence is CASSVAEGLGNTIYF. In DNA, the CDR3 is TGTGCCAGCAGCGTAGCTGAAGGGTTGGGAAACACCATATATTTT. Full variable domain (missing parts from reference TRBV9 and TRBJ1-3): DSGVTQTPKHLITATGQRVTLRCSPRSGDLSVYWYQQSLDQGLQFLIQYYNGEERAKGNILERFSAQQFPDLHSELNLSSLELGDSALYFCASSVAEGLGNTIYFGEGSWLTVV.

This chain uses TRBV2 with TRBJ2-3; 10 bases are a match to TRBD1. The CDR3 covers 14 residues. Trimming cost V 6 bases and J 5 bases; bases outside gene matches: 5. Germline lookup yields CDR1 SNHLY and CDR2 FYNNEI. The CDR3 protein is CASRDDRGLDTQYF. Here the CDR3 DNA reads TGTGCCAGCAGAGACGACAGGGGGCTAGATACGCAGTATTTT.

The genes are TRBV3-1 and TRBJ2-1; D is ambiguous. CDR3 size: 12 residues. V shed 0 bases and J shed 4 bases, with 1 base lying between them. The germline V gene has CDR1 LGHDT and CDR2 YNNKEL (reference sequence). The CDR3 nucleotides read TGTGCCAGCAGCCAAGAGTACAATGAGCAGTTCTTC. Residues: CASSQEYNEQFF.

The CDR3 region is CSVEDEEGSYEQYF. The CDR3 DNA reads as TGCAGCGTTGAAGATGAGGAGGGGTCCTACGAGCAGTACTTC. This chain connects TRBV29-1 to TRBJ2-7; tentative D call: TRBD2 (6 bases). Per the germline V gene, CDR1 is SQVTM and CDR2 is ANQGSEA. With 0 bases removed from V and 1 base from J, the gap between germline ends came to 10 bases. The CDR3 totals 14 residues.